One sample yielded the 26 T cell receptor beta chains listed below, sequenced in a study of T cell repertoires in cytomegalovirus infection. Their target antigens are unknown. In TCRdb, the reads were re-called with MiXCR into one record per CDR3 protein. The sample holds under 450,000 distinct CDR3 sequences, about 35% seen once. The sample in question was cultured PBMCs, obtained from culture after CMV antigen stimulation. These receptors were obtained from a human donor in good health (CMV status not recorded). Some clones in this sample may be carry-over from other donors' samples.

This clonotype was observed a handful of times. The chain combines TRBV7-2 with TRBJ1-4; 7 bases match TRBD1. The CDR3 extends over 15 amino acids. Germline CDR1 is SGHTA and CDR2 is FQGNSA. Losses at the gene ends were 5 bases for V and 2 bases for J; bases not matched to a gene: 5. CDR3: CASSTNRGTNEKLFF. CDR3 nucleotide sequence: TGTGCCAGCAGCACCAACAGGGGCACTAATGAAAAACTGTTTTTT.

This clonotype was counted ten times or more. The V gene is TRBV7-2, the J gene TRBJ2-3, with 7 bases identical to TRBD2. Germline trimming cut 1 base from V and 3 bases from J; bases unmatched to any gene: 4. Germline assignment: CDR1 SGHTA and CDR2 FQGNSA. The CDR3 is 15 residues long. The CDR3, as DNA: TGTGCCAGCAGCTTAGTGGCGGGGGAAACAGATACGCAGTATTTT. Protein: CASSLVAGETDTQYF.

This chain links TRBV28 with TRBJ2-7, with D perhaps TRBD1 (6 bases). Trimming stripped 3 bases from V and 6 bases from J, with 18 bases between. The germline gives CDR1 MDHEN, CDR2 SYDVKM. This CDR3 contains 15 residues. CDR3 amino acids: CASSFTGTGLREQYV. CDR3 DNA sequence: TGTGCCAGCAGTTTCACAGGTACAGGGCTCCGCGAGCAGTACGTC.

J is TRBJ1-1 and V is TRBV25-1, with TRBD1 matching 7 bases. The CDR3 length is 13 residues. Germline values: CDR1 MGHDK, CDR2 SYGVNS. With V trimmed by 8 bases and J by 6 bases, 9 bases remained unmatched. DNA for the CDR3: TGTGCCAGCGGTATGACAGGGTTGGCTGAAGCTTTCTTT. Translated, it gives CASGMTGLAEAFF.

The chain carries TRBV7-2 and TRBJ2-1; either TRBD1 or TRBD2 may fit D (5 bases each). Per germline, CDR1 SGHTA and CDR2 FQGNSA. This CDR3 region has 15 residues. V lost 3 bases to trimming and J lost 3 bases, with 12 bases between them. In nucleotides, the CDR3 is TGTGCCAGCAGCTTCCGGGGCGGAATCTACAATGAGCAGTTCTTC. It encodes CASSFRGGIYNEQFF.

The chain joins TRBV24-1 to TRBJ2-7; 10 bases are shared with TRBD2. After removal of 4 bases from V and 2 bases from J, the junction contained 19 bases not matched to a gene. Per the germline V gene, CDR1 is KGHDR and CDR2 is SFDVKD. The CDR3 is made up of 20 amino acids. Here the CDR3 reads CATSDRVREGIGLAAYEQYV. The CDR3 DNA reads TGTGCCACCAGTGACCGCGTCCGAGAGGGGATCGGACTAGCGGCCTACGAGCAGTACGTC.

The rearrangement joins TRBV12-3 or TRBV12-4 to TRBJ2-3; maybe TRBD2 (6 bases). This CDR3 is built from 15 residues. The V end was cut by 5 bases, the J end by 0 bases, with 12 bases between. DNA for the CDR3: TGTGCCAGCAGTCCCCACGGGACTAGCACAGATACGCAGTATTTT. Translating it yields CASSPHGTSTDTQYF.

This clonotype was counted between two and nine times. The chain carries TRBV25-1 and TRBJ2-1; tentative D call: TRBD2 (7 bases). In germline, CDR1 is MGHDK, CDR2 SYGVNS. This CDR3 is 13 amino acids long. The germline V and J ends were trimmed by 6 bases and 8 bases, with 14 bases remaining between them. This chain's CDR3 is CASSNPGGHEQFF. In DNA form, the CDR3 reads TGTGCCAGCAGCAACCCGGGGGGCCATGAGCAGTTCTTC.

This clonotype occurred many times. The J gene is TRBJ2-1, the V gene TRBV28, with 7 bases lining up with TRBD2. CDR1 MDHEN and CDR2 SYDVKM come from the germline V gene. The CDR3 has 16 amino acids. J lost 0 bases, V lost 1 base, and 3 bases had no gene match. CDR3 loop: CASSLFASGSYNEQFF. In DNA, the CDR3 is TGTGCCAGCAGTTTATTCGCTAGCGGCTCCTACAATGAGCAGTTCTTC.

The gene calls are TRBV12-3 or TRBV12-4 and TRBJ2-1, with 10 bases lining up with TRBD2. Trimming cost V 6 bases and J 4 bases; bases outside gene matches: 6. The CDR3 consists of 15 residues. The CDR3 reads CASRVTSGYYNEQFF. CDR3 coding DNA: TGTGCCAGCAGAGTGACTAGCGGGTATTACAATGAGCAGTTCTTC.

The genes are TRBV2 and TRBJ1-2, with D unresolved. CDR3 length equals 12 residues. Per germline, CDR1 SNHLY and CDR2 FYNNEI. V dropped 4 bases and J dropped 5 bases, with 8 bases sitting between them. The CDR3 nucleotides read TGTGCCAGCAGTGTGGCAGAGTATGGCTACACCTTC. This gives the protein CASSVAEYGYTF.

Comments on this clonotype: A read error is possible here, since a much larger clone lies one base away. J is TRBJ2-7 and V is TRBV7-2, with D unclear. This CDR3 is 13 amino acids long. V was shortened by 5 bases and J by 0 bases, with 8 bases between the two germline ends. Germline V gene lookup returns CDR1 SGHTA and CDR2 FQGNSA. The CDR3 DNA is TGTACCAGCAGCCCCCCTGGCTCCTACGAGCAGTACGTC. Its protein product is CTSSPPGSYEQYV.

The chain links TRBV27 to TRBJ1-3, with 9 bases identical to TRBD1. This CDR3 has 16 residues. The germline V gene has CDR1 MNHEY and CDR2 SMNVEV (reference sequence). V dropped 7 bases and J dropped 4; count of bases not matched to a gene: 11. CDR3 amino acids: CASKDRGIWSGNTIYF. In DNA form, the CDR3 reads TGTGCCAGCAAAGACAGGGGGATTTGGTCCGGAAACACCATATATTTT.

The J gene is TRBJ1-1, the V gene TRBV19; TRBD1 matches at 7 bases. V gave up 10 bases and J gave up 8 bases; unmatched junction bases: 16. The germline CDR1 and CDR2 sequences are LNHDA and SQIVND (reference sequence). The CDR3 loop spans 14 amino acids. Here the CDR3 reads CATKSDRWRTEAFF. CDR3 sequence (DNA): TGTGCCACCAAGTCGGACAGGTGGCGGACCGAAGCTTTCTTT.

The chain has TRBV29-1 and TRBJ1-2, with D perhaps TRBD1 (5 bases). V was pared by 2 bases and J by 7 bases, with 14 bases between. The germline gives CDR1 SQVTM, CDR2 ANQGSEA. This CDR3 has 13 residues. The CDR3 DNA follows: TGCAGCGTTGAAAGACCGGACATGGGTGGCTACACCTTC. Translated: CSVERPDMGGYTF.

This clonotype has a count of ten or more. This chain links TRBV29-1 with TRBJ1-1; D is ambiguous. The CDR3 length is 13 residues. Germline V gene sequence: CDR1 SQVTM, CDR2 ANQGSEA. Trimming took 3 bases from V and 5 from J, leaving 13 bases between them. CDR3 sequence: CSVELTISTEAFF. CDR3 nucleotides: TGCAGCGTTGAGTTAACAATATCTACTGAAGCTTTCTTT.

The chain combines TRBV6-2 or TRBV6-3 with TRBJ1-5, with D perhaps matching TRBD1 (5 bases). This CDR3 comprises 18 residues. The germline gives CDR1 MNHEY, CDR2 SVGEGT. V shed 2 bases and J shed 0 bases, with 17 bases lying between them. In DNA form, the CDR3 reads TGTGCCAGCAGTTACGGGCAGGGTACCAGACTTAGCAATCAGCCCCAGCATTTT. Translating gives CASSYGQGTRLSNQPQHF.

This clonotype was detected a few times. The CDR3 loop reads CASSHPKTNTIYF. CDR3 nucleotides: TGTGCCAGCAGCCACCCTAAAACAAACACCATATATTTT. The chain joins TRBV28 to TRBJ1-3; D uncertain. The CDR3 spans 13 residues. The germline V gene has CDR1 MDHEN and CDR2 SYDVKM. V lost 6 bases and J 6 bases, leaving 12 bases between the germline ends.

The chain uses TRBV20-1 and TRBJ1-2, with D maybe TRBD1 (6 bases). The CDR3 covers 15 residues. Trimming removed 6 bases from V and 3 bases from J, with 20 bases in between. CDR1 is DFQATT, CDR2 SNEGSKA, per germline (reference sequence). The CDR3 sequence is CSAPNLGGGDYGYTF. The DNA of the CDR3 is TGCAGTGCACCGAATTTGGGGGGCGGGGACTATGGCTACACCTTC.

This clonotype showed up just a few times. V gene TRBV7-9 combines with J gene TRBJ2-3; 11 positions match TRBD2. Germline lookup yields CDR1 SEHNR and CDR2 FQNEAQ (reference sequence). CDR3 length: 18 amino acids. V was clipped by 5 bases and J by 1 base; unmatched bases: 11. The CDR3 coding sequence is TGTGCCAGCAGCCCGACCCTATTAGCGGGAGGGCGCACAGATACGCAGTATTTT. This gives the protein CASSPTLLAGGRTDTQYF.

The rearrangement links TRBV6-1 to TRBJ2-7, with D possibly TRBD1 on 6 matching bases. CDR1 is MNHNS, CDR2 SASEGT, per germline. V lost 6 bases and J 7 bases, leaving 22 bases between the germline ends. The CDR3 spans 15 residues. In DNA form, the CDR3 reads TGTGCCAGCAGGGGACGGTCACAGGGTTTTTGGGAGCAGTACTTC. Amino acids: CASRGRSQGFWEQYF.

This chain uses TRBV10-3 with TRBJ1-1, with TRBD1 identical over 8 bases. With V trimmed by 6 bases and J by 7 bases, 10 bases remained unmatched. Germline CDR1 ENHRY, CDR2 SYGVKD. The CDR3 loop spans 14 amino acids. For the CDR3, the DNA is TGTGCCATCAGCGATCAGGGGGCGCAGGGTGAAGCTTTCTTT. This sequence encodes CAISDQGAQGEAFF.

This clonotype was seen more than once but under ten times. The chain links TRBV7-6 to TRBJ2-2; TRBD1 matches 9 bases. This CDR3 comprises 15 residues. The germline V gene encodes CDR1 SGHVS and CDR2 FNYEAQ. V was pared by 5 bases and J by 6 bases, with 7 bases of the junction left unmatched. The DNA for the CDR3 is TGTGCCAGCAGCACTCGGACAGGGGAGGCCGGGGAGCTGTTTTTT. Translated: CASSTRTGEAGELFF.

The rearrangement uses TRBV12-3 or TRBV12-4 and TRBJ1-2; TRBD1 might be the D (5 bases). Trimming stripped 1 base from V and 8 bases from J, with 11 bases between. This CDR3 comprises 13 residues. As DNA, the CDR3 is TGTGCCAGCAGTTTAGGGCAGGGCTGGGGCTACACCTTC. Translated: CASSLGQGWGYTF.

This clonotype was found a few times. The chain recombines TRBV10-3 with TRBJ2-1; D call uncertain. The germline CDR1 and CDR2 sequences are ENHRY and SYGVKD. Trimming removed 2 bases at V and 5 bases at J, with 13 bases between. This CDR3 contains 15 residues. The CDR3 reads CAISEGLALNNEQFF. CDR3 sequence (DNA): TGTGCCATCAGTGAGGGGCTGGCGTTAAACAATGAGCAGTTCTTC.

The V gene is TRBV7-2, the J gene TRBJ1-3, with D possibly matching TRBD1 (5 bases). The CDR3 covers 14 residues. Germline loops: CDR1 SGHTA, CDR2 FQGNSA. Trimming removed 4 bases at V and 4 bases at J, with 11 bases between. DNA of the CDR3: TGTGCCAGCAGCTCCGAAAACAGGGGAAACACCATATATTTT. Amino acids: CASSSENRGNTIYF.